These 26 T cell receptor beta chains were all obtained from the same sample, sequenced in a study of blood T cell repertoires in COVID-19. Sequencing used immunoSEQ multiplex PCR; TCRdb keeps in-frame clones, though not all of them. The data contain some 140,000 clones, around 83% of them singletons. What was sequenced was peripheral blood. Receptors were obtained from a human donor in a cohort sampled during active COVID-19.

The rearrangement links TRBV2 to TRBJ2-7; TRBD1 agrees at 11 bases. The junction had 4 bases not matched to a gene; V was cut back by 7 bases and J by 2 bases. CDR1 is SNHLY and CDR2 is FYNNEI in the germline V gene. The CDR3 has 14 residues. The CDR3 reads CASNRDRGTYEQYF. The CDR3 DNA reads TGTGCCAGCAACCGGGACAGGGGGACCTACGAGCAGTACTTC. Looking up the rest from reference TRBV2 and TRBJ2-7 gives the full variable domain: EPEVTQTPSHQVTQMGQEVILRCVPISNHLYFYWYRQILGQKVEFLVSFYNNEISEKSEIFDDQFSVERPDGSNFTLKIRSTKLEDSAMYFCASNRDRGTYEQYFGPGTRLTVT.

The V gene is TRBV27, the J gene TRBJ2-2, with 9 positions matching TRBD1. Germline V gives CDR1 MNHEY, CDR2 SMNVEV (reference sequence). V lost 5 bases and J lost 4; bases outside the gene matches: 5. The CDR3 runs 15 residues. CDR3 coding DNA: TGTGCCAGCAGTGGGACAGGGTTAGTCACCGGGGAGCTGTTTTTT. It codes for CASSGTGLVTGELFF.

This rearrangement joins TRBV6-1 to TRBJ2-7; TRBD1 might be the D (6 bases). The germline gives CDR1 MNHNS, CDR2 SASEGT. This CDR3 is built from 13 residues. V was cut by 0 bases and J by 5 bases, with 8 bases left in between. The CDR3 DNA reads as TGTGCCAGCAGTGAAGCCCACAGGGACGAGCAGTACTTC. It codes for CASSEAHRDEQYF.

Here the CDR3 reads CASSANPGQGNYGYTF. The CDR3 nucleotides read TGTGCCAGCAGCGCGAACCCGGGACAGGGAAACTATGGCTACACCTTC. The chain links TRBV11-1 to TRBJ1-2, with 9 bases identical to TRBD1. V lost 5 bases to trimming and J lost 2 bases; unmatched junction nucleotides: 9. This CDR3 is 16 amino acids long. Germline V gene lookup returns CDR1 SGHAT and CDR2 FQDESV (reference sequence).

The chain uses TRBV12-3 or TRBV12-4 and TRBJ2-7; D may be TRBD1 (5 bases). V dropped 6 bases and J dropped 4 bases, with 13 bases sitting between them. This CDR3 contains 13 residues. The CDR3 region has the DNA TGTGCCAGCAGCCCTAGACAGAATTACGAGCAGTACTTC. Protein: CASSPRQNYEQYF.

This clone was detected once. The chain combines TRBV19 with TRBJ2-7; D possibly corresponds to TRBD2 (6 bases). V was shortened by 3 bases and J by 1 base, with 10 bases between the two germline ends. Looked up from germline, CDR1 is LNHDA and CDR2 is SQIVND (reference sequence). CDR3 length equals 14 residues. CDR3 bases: TGTGCCAGTAGTATCATTAGCGGTTCCTACGAGCAGTACTTC. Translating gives CASSIISGSYEQYF.

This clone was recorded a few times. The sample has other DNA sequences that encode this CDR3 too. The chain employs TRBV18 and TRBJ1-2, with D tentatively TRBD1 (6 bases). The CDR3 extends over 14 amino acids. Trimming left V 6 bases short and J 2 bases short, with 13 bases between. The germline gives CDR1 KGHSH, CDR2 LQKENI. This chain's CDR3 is CASSPSGQNYGYTF. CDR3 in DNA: TGTGCCAGCTCCCCCAGTGGACAGAACTATGGCTACACCTTC.

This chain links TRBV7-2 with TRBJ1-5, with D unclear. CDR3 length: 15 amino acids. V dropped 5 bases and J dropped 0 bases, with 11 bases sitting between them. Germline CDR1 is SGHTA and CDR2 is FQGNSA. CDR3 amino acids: CASSLDGLSNQPQHF. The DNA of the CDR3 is TGTGCCAGCAGCCTCGACGGACTTAGCAATCAGCCCCAGCATTTT.

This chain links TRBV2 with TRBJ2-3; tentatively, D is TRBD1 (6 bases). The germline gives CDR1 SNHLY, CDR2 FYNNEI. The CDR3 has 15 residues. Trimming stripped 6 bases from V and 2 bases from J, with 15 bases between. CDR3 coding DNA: TGTGCCAGCAGCGAAACAGGGAGTTACACAGATACGCAGTATTTT. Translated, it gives CASSETGSYTDTQYF.

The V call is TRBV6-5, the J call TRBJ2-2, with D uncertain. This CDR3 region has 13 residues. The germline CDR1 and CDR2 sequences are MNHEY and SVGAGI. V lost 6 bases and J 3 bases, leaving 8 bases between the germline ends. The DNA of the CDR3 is TGTGCCAGCAGCCCCGGTCACACCGGGGAGCTGTTTTTT. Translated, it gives CASSPGHTGELFF.

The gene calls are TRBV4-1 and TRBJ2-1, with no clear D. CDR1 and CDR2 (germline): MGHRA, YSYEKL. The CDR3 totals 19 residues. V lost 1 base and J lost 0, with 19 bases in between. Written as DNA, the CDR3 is TGCGCCAGCAGCCAAGCTCTACACCTGACTTTTAGCTCCTACAATGAGCAGTTCTTC. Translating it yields CASSQALHLTFSSYNEQFF.

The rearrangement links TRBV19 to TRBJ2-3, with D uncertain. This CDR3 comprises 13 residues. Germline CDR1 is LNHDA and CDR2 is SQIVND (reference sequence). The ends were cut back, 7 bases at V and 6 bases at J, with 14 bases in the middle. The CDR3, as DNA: TGTGCCAGTAACCCTGACATCTCGGATACGCAGTATTTT. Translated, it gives CASNPDISDTQYF.

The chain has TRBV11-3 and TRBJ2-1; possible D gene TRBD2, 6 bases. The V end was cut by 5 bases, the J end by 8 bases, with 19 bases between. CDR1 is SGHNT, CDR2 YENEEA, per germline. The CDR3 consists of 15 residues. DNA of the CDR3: TGTGCCAGCAGCAGGCGGGAAAGGGCCCTCGATGAGCAGTTCTTC. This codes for CASSRRERALDEQFF.

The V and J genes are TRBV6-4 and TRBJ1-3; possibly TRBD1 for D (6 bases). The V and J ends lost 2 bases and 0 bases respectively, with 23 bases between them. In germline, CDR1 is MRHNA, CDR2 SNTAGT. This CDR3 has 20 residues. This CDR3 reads CASSDRPGTCNPFSGNTIYF. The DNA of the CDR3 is TGTGCCAGCAGTGACCGTCCCGGGACATGTAATCCCTTCTCTGGAAACACCATATATTTT.

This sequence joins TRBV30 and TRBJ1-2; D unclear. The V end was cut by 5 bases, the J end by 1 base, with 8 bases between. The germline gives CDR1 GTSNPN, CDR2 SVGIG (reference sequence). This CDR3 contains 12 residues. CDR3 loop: CAWAGSNYGYTF. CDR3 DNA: TGTGCCTGGGCCGGGAGTAACTATGGCTACACCTTC.

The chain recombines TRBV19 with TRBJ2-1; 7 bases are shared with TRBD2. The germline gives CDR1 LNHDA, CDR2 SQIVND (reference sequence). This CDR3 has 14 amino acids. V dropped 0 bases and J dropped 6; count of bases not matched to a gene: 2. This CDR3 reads CASSIDGLVNEQFF. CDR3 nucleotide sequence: TGTGCCAGTAGTATAGATGGACTAGTCAATGAGCAGTTCTTC.

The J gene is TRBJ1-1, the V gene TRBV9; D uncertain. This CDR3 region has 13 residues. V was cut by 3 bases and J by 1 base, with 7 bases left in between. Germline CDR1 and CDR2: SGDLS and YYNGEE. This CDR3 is CASSARSNTEAFF. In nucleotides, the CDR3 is TGTGCCAGCAGCGCCCGGTCGAACACTGAAGCTTTCTTT.

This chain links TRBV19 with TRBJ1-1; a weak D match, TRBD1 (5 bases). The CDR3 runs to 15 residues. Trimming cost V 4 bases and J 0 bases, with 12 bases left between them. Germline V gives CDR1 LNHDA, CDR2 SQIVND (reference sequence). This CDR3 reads CASSTGGFVNTEAFF. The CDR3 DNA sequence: TGTGCCAGTAGTACGGGGGGATTCGTGAACACTGAAGCTTTCTTT.

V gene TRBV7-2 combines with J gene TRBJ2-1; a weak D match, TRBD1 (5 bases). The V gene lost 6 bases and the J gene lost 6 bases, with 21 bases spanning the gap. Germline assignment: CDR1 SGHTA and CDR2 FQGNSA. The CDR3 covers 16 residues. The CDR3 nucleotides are TGTGCCAGCAGTAGGCGGACACAATTACTGCGCAATGAGCAGTTCTTC. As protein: CASSRRTQLLRNEQFF.

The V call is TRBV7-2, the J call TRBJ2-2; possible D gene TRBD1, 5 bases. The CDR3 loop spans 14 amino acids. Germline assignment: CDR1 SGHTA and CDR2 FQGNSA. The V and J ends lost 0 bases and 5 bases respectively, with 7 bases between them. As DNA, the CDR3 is TGTGCCAGCAGCTTAGCGGGGCATACCGGGGAGCTGTTTTTT. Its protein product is CASSLAGHTGELFF.

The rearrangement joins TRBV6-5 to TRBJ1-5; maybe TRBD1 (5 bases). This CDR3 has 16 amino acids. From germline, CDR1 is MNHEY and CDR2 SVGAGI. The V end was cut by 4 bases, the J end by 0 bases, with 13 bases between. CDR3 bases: TGTGCCAGCAGTTCCTCGGGGGGTGTTAGCAATCAGCCCCAGCATTTT. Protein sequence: CASSSSGGVSNQPQHF.

The CDR3 coding sequence is TGTGCCAGCAGCTTGGAGGGTTCCTATAATTCACCCCTCCACTTT. Translated, it gives CASSLEGSYNSPLHF. This chain joins TRBV7-2 and TRBJ1-6; D gene unclear. V lost 3 bases and J 1 base, leaving 7 bases between the germline ends. The CDR3 extends over 15 amino acids. Per germline, CDR1 SGHTA and CDR2 FQGNSA.

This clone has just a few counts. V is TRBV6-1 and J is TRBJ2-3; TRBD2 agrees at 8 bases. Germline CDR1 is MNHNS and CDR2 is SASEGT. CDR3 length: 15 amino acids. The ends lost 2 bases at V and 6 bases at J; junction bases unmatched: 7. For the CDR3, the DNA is TGTGCCAGCAGTGAAATAAGCGGGGGCCGTGATACGCAGTATTTT. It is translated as CASSEISGGRDTQYF.

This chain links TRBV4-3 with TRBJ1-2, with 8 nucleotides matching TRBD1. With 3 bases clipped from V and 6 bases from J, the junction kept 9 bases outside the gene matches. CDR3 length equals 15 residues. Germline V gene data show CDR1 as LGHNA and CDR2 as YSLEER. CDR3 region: CASSQDRTGRHGYTF. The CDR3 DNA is TGCGCCAGCAGCCAGGATAGGACAGGGCGGCATGGCTACACCTTC.

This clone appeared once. The CDR3 spells CASSLGQGLNTEAFF. The CDR3, as DNA: TGCGCCAGCAGCTTAGGACAGGGCCTGAACACTGAAGCTTTCTTT. The chain carries TRBV5-1 and TRBJ1-1; TRBD1 aligns across 8 bases. V lost 2 bases and J lost 0; bases outside the gene matches: 3. Germline lookup yields CDR1 SGHRS and CDR2 YFSETQ. This CDR3 has 15 amino acids.

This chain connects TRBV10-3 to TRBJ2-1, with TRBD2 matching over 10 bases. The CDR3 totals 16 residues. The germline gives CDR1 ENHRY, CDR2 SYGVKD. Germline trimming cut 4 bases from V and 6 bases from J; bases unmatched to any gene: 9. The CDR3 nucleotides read TGTGCCATCAGTGGTGAACTAGCGGGGTTGGGCAATGAGCAGTTCTTC. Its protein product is CAISGELAGLGNEQFF.